This T cell receptor beta chain comes out of a study of blood T cell repertoires in COVID-19. About the study: Collection of acute and convalescent COVID-19 samples took place in the United States, Italy and Spain. PBMCs, B-cell-depleted T cells, or T cells provided the cDNA or gDNA that made up the material.

Original analysis: Scientists estimated how many nucleated cells there were by amplifying reference gene primers. Only in-frame clones appear in the TCRdb table, and some are missing; sequencing was by immunoSEQ multiplex PCR. The V and J calls and clone size were taken over from that table, and D and trimming were inferred from the DNA. Of approximately 100,000 clones in the sample, 81% were seen once. The TCR originated in a human donor in a cohort sampled during active COVID-19. The material sequenced was peripheral blood.

CDR3 sequence: CASFPAVGNTEAFF. The CDR3, as DNA: TGTGCCAGCTTCCCCGCGGTGGGGAACACTGAAGCTTTCTTT. This chain uses TRBV27 with TRBJ1-1; D is unclear. From germline, CDR1 is MNHEY and CDR2 SMNVEV (reference sequence). V lost 8 bases, J lost 1 base, and 14 bases lay in between. CDR3 size: 14 residues.